This T cell receptor (beta chain) was identified during a study of control samples from healthy donors and cancer patients. V lost 5 bases, J lost 4 bases, and 5 bases stayed unmatched. The CDR3 is 15 residues long. Germline CDR1 LNHNV, CDR2 YYDKDF (reference sequence). The table came from immunoSEQ multiplex PCR; TCRdb's copy has only in-frame clones and leaves some out. The data show 70,000 to 95,000 clones, approximately 90% seen once. The receptor was derived from a woman between 25 and 40 years old in good health. The specimen sequenced was blood. The J gene is TRBJ1-3, the V gene TRBV15, with 10 bases lining up with TRBD1. As DNA, the CDR3 is TGTGCCACCAGCCGGGACAGGGGAACGGGAAACACCATATATTTT. Translation: CATSRDRGTGNTIYF.